This is a list of T cell receptor beta chains from one sample in a study of blood T cell repertoires in COVID-19. Profiling relied on immunoSEQ multiplex PCR, and the TCRdb table lists in-frame clones only, not all of them. The sample comprises approximately 120,000 clones, about 82% of which are singletons, and around 5% rests with the top ten. The material sequenced was peripheral blood. The origin of the receptors is a human donor in a cohort sampled during active COVID-19. The CDR3 runs from the conserved cysteine through the conserved F or W. Each record gives: J gene, clone size, V gene, D gene, CDR3 DNA, CDR3 protein. A D gene is named only where the DNA matches it firmly. For some rows the clone size is stated as once, few or many, or as a class when expanded; others skip it.

>TRBJ2-7|few|TRBV7-9|TRBD1
TGTGCCAGCAGCGAGACAGGGGGAGTTTCCTACGAGCAGTACTTC
CASSETGGVSYEQYF
>TRBJ2-6|-|TRBV6-1|TRBD2
TGTGCCAGCAGTGACCCTCCGGGAGGGGAAGGGGCCAACGTCCTGACTTTC
CASSDPPGGEGANVLTF
>TRBJ1-1|-|TRBV9|-
TGTGCCAGCAGCGTAGCTACAGGGATTTTGAACACTGAAGCTTTCTTT
CASSVATGILNTEAFF
>TRBJ2-1|-|TRBV30|TRBD2
TGTGCCTGGATTGAGGGACTAGCGGCCAACAATGAGCAGTTCTTC
CAWIEGLAANNEQFF
>TRBJ2-1|once|TRBV27|-
TGTGCCAGCAGTTTGAGCGGAGGGGGCACCTACAATGAGCAGTTCTTC
CASSLSGGGTYNEQFF
>TRBJ1-1|-|TRBV18|TRBD1
TGTGCCAGCTCCCAGTCAACAGGGGAAACTGAAGCTTTCTTT
CASSQSTGETEAFF
>TRBJ2-2|-|TRBV9|TRBD2
TGTGCCAGCAGCGTAGGACCCCGGGGACTAGTGGCCGGGGAGCTGTTTTTT
CASSVGPRGLVAGELFF
>TRBJ1-5|many|TRBV19|TRBD1
TGTGCCAGCCGGGACAGGGGGCGCTTAGGGCGCAATCAGCCCCAGCATTTT
CASRDRGRLGRNQPQHF
>TRBJ2-2|-|TRBV9|-
TGTGCCAGCAGCGTCAGGGGTCGGATAGCAATGGGCACCGGGGAGCTGTTTTTT
CASSVRGRIAMGTGELFF
>TRBJ2-3|-|TRBV29-1|TRBD1
TGCAGCGCCGGACAGGGGGCAGATACGCAGTATTTT
CSAGQGADTQYF
>TRBJ1-1|-|TRBV24-1|TRBD1
TGTGCCACCAGTGATCACCCGACAGGGGAGGCTTTCTTT
CATSDHPTGEAFF
>TRBJ1-2|few|TRBV6-6|TRBD1
TGTGCCAGCAGTCCCTCCGGAGGGGACAGGTCCCATGGCTACACCTTC
CASSPSGGDRSHGYTF
>TRBJ2-5|-|TRBV4-1|-
TGCGCCAGCAGCCAAGATCGTCAGGGGCGACAAGAGACCCAGTACTTC
CASSQDRQGRQETQYF
>TRBJ1-2|-|TRBV5-4|-
TGTGCCAGCAGCTTGGGCGGCGGGGAAGGCTACACCTTC
CASSLGGGEGYTF
>TRBJ1-5|-|TRBV19|TRBD1
TGTGCCAGTAATAAATCCGGGACAGAGGGTCCAAACATCAATCAGCCCCAGCATTTT
CASNKSGTEGPNINQPQHF
>TRBJ1-4|-|TRBV19|-
TGTGCCAGTAGTGGTACAGCCGCAACTAATGAAAAACTGTTTTTT
CASSGTAATNEKLFF
>TRBJ2-3|-|TRBV18|-
TGTGCCAGCTCACCTGGGGGCGCCAGGGATACGCAGTATTTT
CASSPGGARDTQYF
>TRBJ1-5|-|TRBV7-2|TRBD1
TGTGCCAGCAGCCAGGGGGGCAGTATCAATCAGCCCCAGCATTTT
CASSQGGSINQPQHF
>TRBJ1-1|-|TRBV15|TRBD1
TGTGCCACCAGCAGAGAACCGACAGGGGGCTTTTCGATGAACACTGAAGCTTTCTTT
CATSREPTGGFSMNTEAFF
>TRBJ2-3|-|TRBV30|-
TGTGCCTGGAGTAAACCCGCCGGGGGTGATACGCAGTATTTT
CAWSKPAGGDTQYF
>TRBJ2-5|-|TRBV5-1|TRBD2
TGCGCCAGCAGCTTGGCCAACATAGTAGCGGGAGCAGAGACCCAGTACTTC
CASSLANIVAGAETQYF
>TRBJ2-1|-|TRBV15|TRBD2
TGTGCCACCAGCAGAGGAGTTGCGGGAGGGAGCTCCTACAATGAGCAGTTCTTC
CATSRGVAGGSSYNEQFF
>TRBJ2-1|-|TRBV11-2|-
TGTGCCAGCAGCGAAGACAGACACAATGAGCAGTTCTTC
CASSEDRHNEQFF
>TRBJ2-3|few|TRBV24-1|-
TGTGCCACCAGTGATTTCTCAGATACGCAGTATTTT
CATSDFSDTQYF
>TRBJ1-4|-|TRBV28|-
TGTGCCAGCAGTTTCCAGGGGATAGATGAAAAACTGTTTTTT
CASSFQGIDEKLFF
>TRBJ1-2|once|TRBV7-2|-
TGTGCCAGCAGCTTAGACGGTGACTATGGCTACACCTTC
CASSLDGDYGYTF
>TRBJ2-5|-|TRBV27|TRBD1
TGTGCCAGCAGACTCTCCCGGGACAGTATACAAGAGACCCAGTACTTC
CASRLSRDSIQETQYF
>TRBJ2-7|-|TRBV7-2|TRBD2
TGTGCCAGCAGCTTAGGCCTAGCGGTCTCCTACGAGCAGTACTTC
CASSLGLAVSYEQYF
>TRBJ2-7|-|TRBV7-8|TRBD2
TGTGCCAGCAGCTTAAGCCCGGGACTAGCGAACTACGAGCAGTACTTC
CASSLSPGLANYEQYF
>TRBJ1-3|-|TRBV25-1|-
TGTGCCAGCAGTGTTACTAACGGTGGAGGCACCATATATTTT
CASSVTNGGGTIYF
>TRBJ2-3|-|TRBV19|-
TGTGCCAGTAGTATAGACAGGGAGCGGGGCACAGATACGCAGTATTTT
CASSIDRERGTDTQYF
>TRBJ2-7|-|TRBV5-4|TRBD1
TGTGCCAGCAGGCTGGGACAGGGTTACGAGCAGTACTTC
CASRLGQGYEQYF
>TRBJ2-1|-|TRBV9|TRBD2
TGTGCCAGCAGCGTAGAACTAGCGGGAAATGAGCAGTTCTTC
CASSVELAGNEQFF
>TRBJ1-2|-|TRBV18|-
TGTGCCAGCTCACAGGGACACAACTATGGCTACACCTTC
CASSQGHNYGYTF
>TRBJ2-3|-|TRBV6-6|TRBD1
TGTGCCAGCAGTTACTCTCGACAGGGAACAGATACGCAGTATTTT
CASSYSRQGTDTQYF
>TRBJ2-7|-|TRBV7-6|TRBD2
TGTGCCAGCAGCTTAGAGAGCGGGAGCTCGTACGAGCAGTACTTC
CASSLESGSSYEQYF
>TRBJ2-3|-|TRBV10-3|TRBD2
TGTGCCATCAGTATAGCGGGAAGCACAGATACGCAGTATTTT
CAISIAGSTDTQYF
>TRBJ2-7|-|TRBV5-1|-
TGCGCCAGCAGCTTGGGTGGGGAGGCGAACGAGCAGTACTTC
CASSLGGEANEQYF
>TRBJ2-1|-|TRBV21-1|-
TGTGCCAGCAGCAAGCTTGCGGTTAGCTCCTACAATGAGCAGTTCTTC
CASSKLAVSSYNEQFF
>TRBJ1-2|-|TRBV6-5|TRBD1
TGTGCCAGCAGTCCGACAGGGGGCACGCTTTATGGCTACACCTTC
CASSPTGGTLYGYTF
>TRBJ2-7|-|TRBV7-9|-
TGTGCCAGCAGCTTAGCGGTCCAGTATGAGCAGTACTTC
CASSLAVQYEQYF
>TRBJ2-1|-|TRBV24-1|TRBD2
TGTGCCACCAGTGGCGCTAGCGGGGGGTACAATGAGCAGTTCTTC
CATSGASGGYNEQFF
>TRBJ2-2|-|TRBV19|-
TGTGCCAGTAGTATAGGGGCTAGCCAAAGAATGAACACCGGGGAGCTGTTTTTT
CASSIGASQRMNTGELFF
>TRBJ2-7|-|TRBV15|TRBD2
TGTGCCACCAGCAGTGCTAGCGGGAGGCACGAGCAGTACTTC
CATSSASGRHEQYF
>TRBJ2-5|-|TRBV5-1|TRBD2
TGCGCCAGCAGCTTGGAAGGACTAGATAAAGAGACCCAGTACTTC
CASSLEGLDKETQYF
>TRBJ2-7|-|TRBV10-2|-
TGCGCCATCTCCACTGGAGCTGTATATAACGAGCAGTACTTC
CAISTGAVYNEQYF